The TCR beta chain under discussion was sequenced for a study of tumour-infiltrating T cells in Burkitt lymphoma (dated by TCRdb to 2018 to 2021). For context, the study as a whole: TCR repertoire data were compared against clinical outcome, and productive clonality predicted overall survival and progression-free survival independently of established prognostic factors such as age at diagnosis.

Receptors were amplified or captured by the immunoSEQ multiplex PCR assay. TCRdb carries this immuneACCESS record with in-frame sequences only. Its versions omit some clonotypes, under half of them owing to an unresolved V gene in the studies checked, with the rest unexplained. This sample lists approximately 5,100 clones; 15% to 20% were detected once. The ten largest clones represent roughly an eighth of the sample. To note about this clone: What antigen it recognizes has not been identified. Base qualities are not provided; no much larger clone lies one nucleotide away.

The source material was tumor tissue. The receptor was derived from a human donor with diffuse large B-cell lymphoma.

The nucleotide sequence is given as TGTGCCTGGTCGGGGGACAGGGGGCGGGCAGATACGCAGTATTTT. It encodes CAWSGDRGRADTQYF. The rearranged segments are TRBV30 and TRBJ2-3; 12 bases in the junction line up with TRBD1. From the germline V gene (reference sequence), CDR1 is GTSNPN and CDR2 is SVGIG. After removal of 5 bases from V and 4 bases from J, the junction retains 7 bases not matched to a gene. Including cysteine and phenylalanine, the CDR3 has 15 amino acids. Only the CDR3 region is kept as DNA, spanning 45 bases read in frame from base 1. The CDR3, completed at both ends by the reference TRBV30 and TRBJ2-3 genes, gives the full variable domain SQTIHQWPATLVQPVGSPLSLECTVEGTSNPNLYWYRQAAGRGLQLLFYSVGIGQISSEVPQNLSASRPQDRQFILSSKKLLLSDSGFYLCAWSGDRGRADTQYFGPGTRLTVL.